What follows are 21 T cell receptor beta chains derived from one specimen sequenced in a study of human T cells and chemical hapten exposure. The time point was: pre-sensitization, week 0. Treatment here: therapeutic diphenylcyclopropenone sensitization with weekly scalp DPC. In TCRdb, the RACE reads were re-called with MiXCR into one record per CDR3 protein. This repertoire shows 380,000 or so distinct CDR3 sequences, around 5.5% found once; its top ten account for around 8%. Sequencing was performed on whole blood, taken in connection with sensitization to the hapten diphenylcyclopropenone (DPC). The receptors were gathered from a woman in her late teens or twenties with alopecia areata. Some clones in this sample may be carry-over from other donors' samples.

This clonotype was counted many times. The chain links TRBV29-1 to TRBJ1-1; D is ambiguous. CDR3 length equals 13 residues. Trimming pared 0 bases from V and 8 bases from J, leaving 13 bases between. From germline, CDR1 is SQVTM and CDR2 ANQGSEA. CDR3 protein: CSVEDPFGREAFF. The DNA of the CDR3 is TGCAGCGTTGAAGATCCGTTTGGCAGAGAAGCTTTCTTT.

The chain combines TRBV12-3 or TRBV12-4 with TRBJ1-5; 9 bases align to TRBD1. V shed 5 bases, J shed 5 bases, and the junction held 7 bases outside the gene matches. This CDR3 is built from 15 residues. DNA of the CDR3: TGTGCCAGCAGTCCGGGACAGGGCGCCTATCAGCCCCAGCATTTT. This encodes CASSPGQGAYQPQHF.

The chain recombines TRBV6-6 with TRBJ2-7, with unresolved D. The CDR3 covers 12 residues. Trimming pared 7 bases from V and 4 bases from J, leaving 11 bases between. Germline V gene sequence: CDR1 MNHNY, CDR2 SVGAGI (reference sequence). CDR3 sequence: CASTLNLYEQYF. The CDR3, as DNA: TGTGCCAGCACCCTTAACCTGTACGAGCAGTACTTC.

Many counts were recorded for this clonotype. The CDR3 coding sequence is TGCAGCAGTTGGGCAGGGAGCACAGATACGCAGTATTTT. This translates into CSSWAGSTDTQYF. The chain has TRBV29-1 and TRBJ2-3; D might be TRBD1 (5 bases). Germline assignment: CDR1 SQVTM and CDR2 ANQGSEA. Between the trimmed V and J ends, which lost 8 bases and 0 bases, there was a span of 12 bases. The length of the CDR3 is 13 residues.

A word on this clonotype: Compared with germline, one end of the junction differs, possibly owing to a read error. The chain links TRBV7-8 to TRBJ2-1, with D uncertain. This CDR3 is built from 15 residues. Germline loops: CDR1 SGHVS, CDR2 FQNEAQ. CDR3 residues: CASSLRQSSYNEQSF. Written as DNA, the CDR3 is TGTGCCAGCAGCTTACGTCAGAGCTCCTACAATGAGCAGTCCTTC.

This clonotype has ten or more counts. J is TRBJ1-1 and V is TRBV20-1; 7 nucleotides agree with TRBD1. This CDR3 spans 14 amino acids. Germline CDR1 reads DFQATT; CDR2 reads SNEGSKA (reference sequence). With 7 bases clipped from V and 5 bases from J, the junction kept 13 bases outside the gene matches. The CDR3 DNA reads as TGCAGTGTATCCCCGGGGCAGGGGGTGACTGAAGCTTTCTTT. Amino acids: CSVSPGQGVTEAFF.

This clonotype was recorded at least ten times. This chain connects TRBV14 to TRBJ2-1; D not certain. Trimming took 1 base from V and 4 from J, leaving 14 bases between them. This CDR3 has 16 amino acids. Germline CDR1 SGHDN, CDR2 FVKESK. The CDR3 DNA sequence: TGTGCCAGCAGCCAAGCAACGTTTATGAATTACAATGAGCAGTTCTTC. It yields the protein CASSQATFMNYNEQFF.

In nucleotides, the CDR3 is TGTGCCAGCAAAACCGGGACAGGACGTTCACCCCTCCACTTT. Its protein product is CASKTGTGRSPLHF. V usage is TRBV6-6 and J usage is TRBJ1-6, with 8 bases fitting TRBD1. There are 14 residues in the CDR3. The germline V gene encodes CDR1 MNHNY and CDR2 SVGAGI (reference sequence). J gave up 9 bases and V 7 bases, and 8 bases lay outside the gene matches.

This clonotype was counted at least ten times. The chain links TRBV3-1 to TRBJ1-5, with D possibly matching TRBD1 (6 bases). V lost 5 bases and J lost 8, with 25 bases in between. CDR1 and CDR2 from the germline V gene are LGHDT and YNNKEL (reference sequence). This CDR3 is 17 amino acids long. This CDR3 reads CASSGLEQGYLDKPQHF. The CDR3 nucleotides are TGTGCCAGCAGCGGCCTGGAACAGGGTTATCTGGACAAGCCCCAGCATTTT.

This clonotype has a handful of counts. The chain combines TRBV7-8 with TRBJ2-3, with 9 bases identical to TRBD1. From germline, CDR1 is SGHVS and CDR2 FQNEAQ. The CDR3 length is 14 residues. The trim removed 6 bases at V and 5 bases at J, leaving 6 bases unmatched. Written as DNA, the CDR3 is TGTGCCAGCAGTTCCGACAGGGGGGGAGATACGCAGTATTTT. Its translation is CASSSDRGGDTQYF.

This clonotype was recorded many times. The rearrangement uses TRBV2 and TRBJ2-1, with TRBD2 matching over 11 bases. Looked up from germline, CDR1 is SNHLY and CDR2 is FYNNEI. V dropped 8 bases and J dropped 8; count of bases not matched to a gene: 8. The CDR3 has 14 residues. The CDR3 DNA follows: TGTGCCAGCCCTAGCGGGGGGAATAACGATGAGCAGTTCTTC. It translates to CASPSGGNNDEQFF.

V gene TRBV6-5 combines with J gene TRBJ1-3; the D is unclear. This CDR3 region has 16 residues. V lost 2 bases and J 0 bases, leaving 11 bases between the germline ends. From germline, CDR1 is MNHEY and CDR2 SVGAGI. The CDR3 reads CASSYSPRFSGNTIYF. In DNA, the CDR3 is TGTGCCAGCAGTTACAGCCCGAGATTCTCTGGAAACACCATATATTTT.

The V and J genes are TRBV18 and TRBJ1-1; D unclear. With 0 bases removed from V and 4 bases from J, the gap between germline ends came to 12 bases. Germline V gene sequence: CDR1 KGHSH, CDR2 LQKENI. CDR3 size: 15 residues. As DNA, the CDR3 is TGTGCCAGCTCACCACCGTCCCAGAGGACCACTGAAGCTTTCTTT. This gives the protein CASSPPSQRTTEAFF.

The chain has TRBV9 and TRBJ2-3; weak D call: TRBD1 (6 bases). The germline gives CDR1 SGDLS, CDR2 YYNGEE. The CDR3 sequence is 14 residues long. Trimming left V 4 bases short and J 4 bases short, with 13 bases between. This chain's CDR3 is CASSPQDSPDTQYF. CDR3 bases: TGTGCCAGCAGCCCTCAGGACAGTCCAGATACGCAGTATTTT.

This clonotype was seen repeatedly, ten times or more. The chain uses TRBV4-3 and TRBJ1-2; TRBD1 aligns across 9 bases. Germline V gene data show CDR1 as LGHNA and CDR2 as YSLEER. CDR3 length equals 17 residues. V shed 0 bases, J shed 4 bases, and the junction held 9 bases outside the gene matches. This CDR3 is CASSQEGDRAEGYGYTF. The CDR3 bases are TGCGCCAGCAGCCAAGAGGGGGACAGGGCTGAGGGCTATGGCTACACCTTC.

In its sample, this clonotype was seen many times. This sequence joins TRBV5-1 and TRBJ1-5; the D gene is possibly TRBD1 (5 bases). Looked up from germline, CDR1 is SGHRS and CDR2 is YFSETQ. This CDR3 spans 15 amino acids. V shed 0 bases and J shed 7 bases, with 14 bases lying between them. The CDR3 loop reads CASSLGFSGDQPQHF. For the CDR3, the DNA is TGCGCCAGCAGCTTGGGCTTCTCGGGGGACCAGCCCCAGCATTTT.

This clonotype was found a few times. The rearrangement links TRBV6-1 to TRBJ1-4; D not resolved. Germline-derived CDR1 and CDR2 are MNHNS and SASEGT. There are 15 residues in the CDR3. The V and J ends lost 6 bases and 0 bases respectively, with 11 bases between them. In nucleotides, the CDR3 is TGTGCCAGCAGGGACCGCCGTGCAACTAATGAAAAACTGTTTTTT. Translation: CASRDRRATNEKLFF.

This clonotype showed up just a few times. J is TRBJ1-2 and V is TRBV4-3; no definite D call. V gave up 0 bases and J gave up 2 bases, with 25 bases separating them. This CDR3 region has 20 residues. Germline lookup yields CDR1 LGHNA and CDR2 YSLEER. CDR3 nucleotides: TGCGCCAGCAGCCAAGATTATGTCGACATACTCAAAACTGCAAACTATGGCTACACCTTC. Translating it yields CASSQDYVDILKTANYGYTF.

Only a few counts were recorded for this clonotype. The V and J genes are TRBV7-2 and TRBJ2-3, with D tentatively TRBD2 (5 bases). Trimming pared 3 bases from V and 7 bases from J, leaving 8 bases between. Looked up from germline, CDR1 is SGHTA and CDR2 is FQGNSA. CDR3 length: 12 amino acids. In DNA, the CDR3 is TGTGCCAGCAGCTTGGACTTCAATACGCAGTATTTT. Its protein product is CASSLDFNTQYF.

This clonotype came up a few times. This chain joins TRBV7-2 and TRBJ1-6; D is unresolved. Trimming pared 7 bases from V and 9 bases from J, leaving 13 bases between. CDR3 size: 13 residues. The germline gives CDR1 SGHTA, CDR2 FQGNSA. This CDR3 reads CASTQRLGSPLHF. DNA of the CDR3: TGTGCCAGCACTCAGAGGTTAGGTTCACCCCTCCACTTT.

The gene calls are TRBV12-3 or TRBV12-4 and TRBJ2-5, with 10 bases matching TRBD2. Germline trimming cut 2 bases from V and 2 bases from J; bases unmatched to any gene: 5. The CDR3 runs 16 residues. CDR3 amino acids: CASSLYASGRQETQYF. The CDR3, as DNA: TGTGCCAGCAGTTTATATGCTAGCGGGAGACAAGAGACCCAGTACTTC.